In its sample, the clone carrying this T cell receptor beta chain was seen once. J gave up 3 bases and V 4 bases, and 10 bases lay outside the gene matches. The CDR3 has 15 amino acids. Germline values: CDR1 SGHNT, CDR2 YYREEE (reference sequence). The sample belongs to a study of blood T cell repertoires in COVID-19. For the study at large: T cells, B-cell-depleted T cells, or PBMCs supplied cDNA or gDNA.

Profiled with immunoSEQ multiplex PCR; TCRdb holds only in-frame clones, not every one. The sample includes fewer than 110,000 clones, about three quarters of them seen just once. The chain joins TRBV5-4 to TRBJ2-7; 7 nucleotides match TRBD2. This TCR was recovered from a man in his 70s with acute or convalescent COVID-19. Sequenced material: peripheral blood. The CDR3 DNA is TGTGCCAGCAGCCCCTTGGCGGGGGAGGTCTACGAGCAGTACTTC. Protein sequence: CASSPLAGEVYEQYF.